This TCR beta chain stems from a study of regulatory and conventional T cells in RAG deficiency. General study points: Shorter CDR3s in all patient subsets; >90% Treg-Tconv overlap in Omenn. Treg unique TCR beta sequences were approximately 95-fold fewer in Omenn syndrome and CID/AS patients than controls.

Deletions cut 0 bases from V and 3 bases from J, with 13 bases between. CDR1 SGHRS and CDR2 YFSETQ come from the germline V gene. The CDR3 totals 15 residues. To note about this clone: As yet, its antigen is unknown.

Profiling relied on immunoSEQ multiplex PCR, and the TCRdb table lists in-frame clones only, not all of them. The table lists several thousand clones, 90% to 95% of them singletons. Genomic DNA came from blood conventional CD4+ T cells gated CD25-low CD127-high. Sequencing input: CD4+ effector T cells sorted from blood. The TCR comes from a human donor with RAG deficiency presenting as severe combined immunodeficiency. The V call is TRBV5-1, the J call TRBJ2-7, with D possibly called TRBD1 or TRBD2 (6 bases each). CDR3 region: CASSLAGAKFYEQYF. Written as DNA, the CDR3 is TGCGCCAGCAGCTTGGCGGGGGCAAAGTTCTACGAGCAGTACTTC.